Given below is one TCR beta chain in context. A quantity of 0.5 to 1 ug RNA underwent reverse transcription using random hexamers. TCRdb itself ran the immunoSEQ multiplex PCR reads through MiXCR, one entry per CDR3 protein. The sample includes about 140,000 distinct CDR3 sequences, over 90% of them seen just once. This specimen comes from a study of CD8 T cells in Susac syndrome. Germline V lookup: CDR1 LNHDA, CDR2 SQIVND (reference sequence). This CDR3 is 15 amino acids long. The ends were cut back, 5 bases at V and 6 bases at J, with 16 bases in the middle. The sample consisted of CD8+ T cells from PBMCs. This TCR came from a human donor with Susac syndrome. The chain combines TRBV19 with TRBJ2-2; either TRBD1 or TRBD2 may supply D (5 bases each). The CDR3 coding sequence is TGTGCCAGTAGTGCCCCGCGAGGGGTTCCCGGGGAGCTGTTTTTT. Its translation is CASSAPRGVPGELFF.